This TCR beta chain originates from a study of OX40 agonist ivuxolimab in advanced cancers. Whole-study results and caveats: Antigen targets of the expanded peripheral T cells went undetermined. Some patients without response likewise showed low normalized clonal expansion.

Sequencing was performed with immunoSEQ multiplex PCR; in TCRdb, only in-frame clones are kept and a portion is missing. The table lists around 67,000 clones, over 75% of them singletons, with about 7.9% in the top ten. Deletions cut 0 bases from V and 4 bases from J, with 6 bases between. Germline-derived CDR1 and CDR2 are SGHRS and YFSETQ. The CDR3 length is 13 residues. With autoimmune disease history or systemic immunosuppression, patients were excluded. The table lists this clone with a count of one. As yet, its antigen is unknown. The receptor was derived from an adult with an advanced solid tumor such as melanoma, head and neck, liver or kidney cancer. Sequencing used CD4+ or CD8+ T cells sorted from blood, obtained in a trial of the OX40 agonist ivuxolimab. The chain has TRBV5-1 and TRBJ2-3, with D perhaps matching TRBD1 (5 bases). CDR3 loop: CASSLEGSDTQYF. The DNA of the CDR3 is TGCGCCAGCAGCTTGGAGGGGTCAGATACGCAGTATTTT. Using reference TRBV5-1 and TRBJ2-3 for the parts outside the CDR3, the full variable domain is KAGVTQTPRYLIKTRGQQVTLSCSPISGHRSVSWYQQTPGQGLQFLFEYFSETQRNKGNFPGRFSGRQFSNSRSEMNVSTLELGDSALYLCASSLEGSDTQYFGPGTRLTVL.